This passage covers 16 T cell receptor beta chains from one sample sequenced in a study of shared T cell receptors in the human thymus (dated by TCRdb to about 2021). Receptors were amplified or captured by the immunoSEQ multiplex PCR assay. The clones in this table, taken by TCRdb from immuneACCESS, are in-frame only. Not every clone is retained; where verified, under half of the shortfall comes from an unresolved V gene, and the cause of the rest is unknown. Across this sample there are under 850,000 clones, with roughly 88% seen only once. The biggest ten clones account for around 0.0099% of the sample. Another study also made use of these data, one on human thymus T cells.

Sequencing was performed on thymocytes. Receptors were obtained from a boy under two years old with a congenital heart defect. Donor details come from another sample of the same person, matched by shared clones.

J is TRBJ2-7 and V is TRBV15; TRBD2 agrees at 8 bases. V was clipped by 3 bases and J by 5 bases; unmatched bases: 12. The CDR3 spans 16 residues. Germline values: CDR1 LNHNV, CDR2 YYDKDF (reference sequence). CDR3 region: CATSRGRERETHEQYF. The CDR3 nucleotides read TGTGCCACCAGCAGGGGTAGGGAGCGGGAGACACACGAGCAGTACTTC. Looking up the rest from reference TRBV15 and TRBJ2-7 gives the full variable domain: DAMVIQNPRYQVTQFGKPVTLSCSQTLNHNVMYWYQQKSSQAPKLLFHYYDKDFNNEADTPDNFQSRRPNTSFCFLDIRSPGLGDTAMYLCATSRGRERETHEQYFGPGTRLTVT.

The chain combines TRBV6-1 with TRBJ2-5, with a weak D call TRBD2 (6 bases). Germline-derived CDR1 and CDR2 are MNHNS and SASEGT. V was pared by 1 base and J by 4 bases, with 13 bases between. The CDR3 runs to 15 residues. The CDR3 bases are TGTGCCAGCAGTGAAGGTCCTCTCGGGGGAGAGACCCAGTACTTC. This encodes CASSEGPLGGETQYF.

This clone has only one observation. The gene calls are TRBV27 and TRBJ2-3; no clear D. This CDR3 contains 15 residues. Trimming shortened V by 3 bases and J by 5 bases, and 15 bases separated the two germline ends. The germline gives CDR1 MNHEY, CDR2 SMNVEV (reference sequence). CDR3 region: CASSFLADAVDTQYF. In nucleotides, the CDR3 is TGTGCCAGCAGTTTTCTCGCAGACGCGGTAGATACGCAGTATTTT.

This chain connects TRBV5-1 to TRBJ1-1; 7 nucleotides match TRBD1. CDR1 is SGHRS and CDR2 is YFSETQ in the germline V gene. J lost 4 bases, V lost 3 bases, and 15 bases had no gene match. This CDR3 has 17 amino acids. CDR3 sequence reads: CASSSVPTDRSPTEAFF. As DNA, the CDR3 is TGCGCCAGCAGCTCCGTACCCACGGACAGGTCACCCACTGAAGCTTTCTTT. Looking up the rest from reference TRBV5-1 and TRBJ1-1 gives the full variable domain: KAGVTQTPRYLIKTRGQQVTLSCSPISGHRSVSWYQQTPGQGLQFLFEYFSETQRNKGNFPGRFSGRQFSNSRSEMNVSTLELGDSALYLCASSSVPTDRSPTEAFFGQGTRLTVV.

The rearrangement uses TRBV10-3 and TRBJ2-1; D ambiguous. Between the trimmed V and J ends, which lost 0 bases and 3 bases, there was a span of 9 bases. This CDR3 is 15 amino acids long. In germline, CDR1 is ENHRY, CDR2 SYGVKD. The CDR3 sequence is CAISESKRGYNEQFF. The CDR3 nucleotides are TGTGCCATCAGTGAGTCGAAACGCGGCTACAATGAGCAGTTCTTC.

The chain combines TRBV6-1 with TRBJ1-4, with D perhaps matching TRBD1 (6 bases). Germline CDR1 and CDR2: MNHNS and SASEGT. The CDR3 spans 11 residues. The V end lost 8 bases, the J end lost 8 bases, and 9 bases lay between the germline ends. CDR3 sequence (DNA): TGTGCCAGCCAGGGGCCCGAAAAACTGTTTTTT. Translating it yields CASQGPEKLFF.

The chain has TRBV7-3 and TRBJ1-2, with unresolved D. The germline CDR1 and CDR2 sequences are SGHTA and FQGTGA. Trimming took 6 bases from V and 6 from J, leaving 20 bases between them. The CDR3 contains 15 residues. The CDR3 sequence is CASRFYHREFNGYTF. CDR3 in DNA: TGTGCCAGCAGGTTTTATCACCGGGAATTTAATGGCTACACCTTC.

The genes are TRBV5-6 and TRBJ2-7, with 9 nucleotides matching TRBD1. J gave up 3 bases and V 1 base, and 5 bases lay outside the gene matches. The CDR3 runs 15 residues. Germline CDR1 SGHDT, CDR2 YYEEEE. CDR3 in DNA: TGTGCCAGCAGCTTGTGGGACAGGGACATCTACGAGCAGTACTTC. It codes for CASSLWDRDIYEQYF.

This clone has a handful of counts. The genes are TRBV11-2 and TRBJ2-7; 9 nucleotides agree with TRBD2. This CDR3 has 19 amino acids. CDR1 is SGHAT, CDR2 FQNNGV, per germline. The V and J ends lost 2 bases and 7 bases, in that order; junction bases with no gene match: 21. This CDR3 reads CASSLPHSREGRTVVEQYF. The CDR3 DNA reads TGTGCCAGCAGCTTACCCCACTCGCGGGAGGGCCGGACCGTCGTAGAGCAGTACTTC.

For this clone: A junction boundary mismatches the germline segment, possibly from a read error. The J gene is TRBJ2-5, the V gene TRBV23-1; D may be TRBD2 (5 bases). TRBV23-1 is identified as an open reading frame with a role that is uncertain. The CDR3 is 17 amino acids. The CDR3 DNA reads TGCGCCAGCAGTCCGATCCCCCCGAGGGTGGACCAAGGGACCCAGTACTTC. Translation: CASSPIPPRVDQGTQYF.

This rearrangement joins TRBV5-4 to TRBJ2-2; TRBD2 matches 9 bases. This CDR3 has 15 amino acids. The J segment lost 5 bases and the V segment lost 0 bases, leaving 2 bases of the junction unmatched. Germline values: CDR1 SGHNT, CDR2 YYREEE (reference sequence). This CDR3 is CASSLGTSVTGELFF. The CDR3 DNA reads TGTGCCAGCAGCTTGGGGACTAGCGTTACCGGGGAGCTGTTTTTT.

CDR3 residues: CASSLTTGSYNEQFF. CDR3 in DNA: TGCGCCAGCAGCTTGACGACAGGGAGCTACAATGAGCAGTTCTTC. The V and J genes are TRBV5-1 and TRBJ2-1; 7 bases agree with TRBD1. Trimming took 1 base from V and 3 from J; bases not matched to a gene: 4. The CDR3 totals 15 residues. Per germline, CDR1 SGHRS and CDR2 YFSETQ.

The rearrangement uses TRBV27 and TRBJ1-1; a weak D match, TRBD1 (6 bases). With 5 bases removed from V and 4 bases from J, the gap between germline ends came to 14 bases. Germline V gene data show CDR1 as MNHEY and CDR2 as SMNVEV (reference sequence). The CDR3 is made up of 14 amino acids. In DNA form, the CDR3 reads TGTGCCAGCAGTCCCAGGGGTTGGGCCACTGAAGCTTTCTTT. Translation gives CASSPRGWATEAFF.

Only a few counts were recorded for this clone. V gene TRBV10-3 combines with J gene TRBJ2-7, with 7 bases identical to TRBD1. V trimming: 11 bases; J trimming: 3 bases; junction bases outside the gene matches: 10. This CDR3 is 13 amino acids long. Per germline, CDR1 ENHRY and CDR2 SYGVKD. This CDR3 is CAAPGTAIYEQYF. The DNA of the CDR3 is TGTGCCGCCCCCGGGACAGCAATCTACGAGCAGTACTTC.

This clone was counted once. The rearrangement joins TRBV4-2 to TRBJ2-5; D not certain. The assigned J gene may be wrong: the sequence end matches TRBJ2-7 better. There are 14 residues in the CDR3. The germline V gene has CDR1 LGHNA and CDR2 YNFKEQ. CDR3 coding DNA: TGTGCCAGCAGTCTCAGTCGGAGCTCCTACGAGCAGTACTTC. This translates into CASSLSRSSYEQYF.

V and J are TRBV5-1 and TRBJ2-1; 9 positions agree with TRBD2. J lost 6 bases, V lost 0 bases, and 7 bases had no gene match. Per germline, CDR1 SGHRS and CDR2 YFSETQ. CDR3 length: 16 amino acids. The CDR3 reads CASSLVPAGGFNEQFF. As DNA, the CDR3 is TGCGCCAGCAGCTTGGTCCCCGCGGGAGGGTTCAATGAGCAGTTCTTC.